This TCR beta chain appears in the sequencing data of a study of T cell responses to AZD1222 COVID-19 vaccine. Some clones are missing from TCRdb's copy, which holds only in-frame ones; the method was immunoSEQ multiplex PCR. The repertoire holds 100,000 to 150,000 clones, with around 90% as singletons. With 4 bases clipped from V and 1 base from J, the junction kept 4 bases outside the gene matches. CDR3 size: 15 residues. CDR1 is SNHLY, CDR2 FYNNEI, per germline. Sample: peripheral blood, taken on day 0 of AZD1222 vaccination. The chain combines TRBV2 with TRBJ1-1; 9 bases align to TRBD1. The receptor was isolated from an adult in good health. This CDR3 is CASSGDRARNTEAFF. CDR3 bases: TGTGCCAGCAGTGGGGACAGGGCCCGGAACACTGAAGCTTTCTTT.